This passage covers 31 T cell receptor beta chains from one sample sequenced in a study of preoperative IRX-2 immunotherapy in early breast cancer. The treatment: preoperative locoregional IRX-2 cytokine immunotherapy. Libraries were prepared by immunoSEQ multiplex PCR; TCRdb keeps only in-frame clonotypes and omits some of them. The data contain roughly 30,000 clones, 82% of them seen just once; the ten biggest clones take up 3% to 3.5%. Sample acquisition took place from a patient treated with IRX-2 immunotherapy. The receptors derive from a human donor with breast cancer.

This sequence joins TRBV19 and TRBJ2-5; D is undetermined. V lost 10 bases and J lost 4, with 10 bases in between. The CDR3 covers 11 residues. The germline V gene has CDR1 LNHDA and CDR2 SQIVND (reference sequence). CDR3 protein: CATRGGETQYF. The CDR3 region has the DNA TGTGCCACCAGAGGTGGAGAGACCCAGTACTTC.

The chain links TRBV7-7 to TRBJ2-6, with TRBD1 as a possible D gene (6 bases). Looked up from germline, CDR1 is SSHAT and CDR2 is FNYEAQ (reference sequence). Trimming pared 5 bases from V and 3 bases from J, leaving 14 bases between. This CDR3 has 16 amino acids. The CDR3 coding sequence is TGTGCCAGCAGCGTACAGACAGGATATGGGGCCAACGTCCTGACTTTC. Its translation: CASSVQTGYGANVLTF.

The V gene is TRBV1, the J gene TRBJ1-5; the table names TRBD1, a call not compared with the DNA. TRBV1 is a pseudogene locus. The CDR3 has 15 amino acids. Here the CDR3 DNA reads TGCGCCAGCAGCGCAGGGGGGATTATCAGTCAGCCCCAGCATTTT. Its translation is CASSAGGIISQPQHF.

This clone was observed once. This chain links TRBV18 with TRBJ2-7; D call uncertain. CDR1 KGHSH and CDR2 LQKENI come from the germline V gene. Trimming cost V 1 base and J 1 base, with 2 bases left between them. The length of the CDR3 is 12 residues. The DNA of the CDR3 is TGTGCCAGCTCACCACTTTCCTACGAGCAGTACTTC. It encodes CASSPLSYEQYF.

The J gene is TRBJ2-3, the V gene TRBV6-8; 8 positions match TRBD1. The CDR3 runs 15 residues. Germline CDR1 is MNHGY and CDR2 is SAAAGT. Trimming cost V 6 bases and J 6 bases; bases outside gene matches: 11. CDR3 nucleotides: TGTGCCAGCAGACCCACTCGGACAGGGCTCGATACGCAGTATTTT. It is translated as CASRPTRTGLDTQYF.

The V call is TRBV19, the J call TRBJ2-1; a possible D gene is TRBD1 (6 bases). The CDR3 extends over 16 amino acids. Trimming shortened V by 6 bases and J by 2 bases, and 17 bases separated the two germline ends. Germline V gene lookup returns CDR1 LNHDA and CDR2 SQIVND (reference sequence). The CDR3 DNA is TGTGCCAGTAGGTCTTTTCGGGCAGGGGCCTACAATGAGCAGTTCTTC. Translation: CASRSFRAGAYNEQFF.

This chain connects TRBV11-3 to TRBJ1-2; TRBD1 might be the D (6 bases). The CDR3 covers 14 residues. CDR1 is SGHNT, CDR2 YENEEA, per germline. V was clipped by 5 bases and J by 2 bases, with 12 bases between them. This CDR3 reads CASSGGTGNYGYTF. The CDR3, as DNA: TGTGCCAGCAGCGGGGGAACAGGGAACTATGGCTACACCTTC.

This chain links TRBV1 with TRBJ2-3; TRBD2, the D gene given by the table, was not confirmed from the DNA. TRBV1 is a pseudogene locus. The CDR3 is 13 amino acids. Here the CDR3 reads CASSQDRGDTQYF. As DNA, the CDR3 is TGCGCCAGCAGCCAAGACCGAGGAGATACGCAGTATTTT.

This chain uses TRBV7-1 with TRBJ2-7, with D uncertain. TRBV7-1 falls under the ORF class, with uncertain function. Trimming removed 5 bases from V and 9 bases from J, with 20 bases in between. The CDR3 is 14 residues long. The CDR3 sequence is CASSPLDRVFVQYF. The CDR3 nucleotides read TGTGCCAGCAGCCCTTTAGATCGGGTTTTCGTGCAGTACTTC.

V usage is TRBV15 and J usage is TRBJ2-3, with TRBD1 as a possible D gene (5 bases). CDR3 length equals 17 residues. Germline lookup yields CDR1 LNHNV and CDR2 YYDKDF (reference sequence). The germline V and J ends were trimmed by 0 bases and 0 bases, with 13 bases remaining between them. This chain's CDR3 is CATSRDQVRASTDTQYF. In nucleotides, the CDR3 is TGTGCCACCAGCAGAGATCAGGTCAGGGCAAGCACAGATACGCAGTATTTT.

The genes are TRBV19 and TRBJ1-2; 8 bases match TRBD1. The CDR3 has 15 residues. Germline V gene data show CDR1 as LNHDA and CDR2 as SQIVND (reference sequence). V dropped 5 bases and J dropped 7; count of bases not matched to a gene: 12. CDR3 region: CASSPDGQGWTGYTF. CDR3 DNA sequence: TGTGCCAGTAGTCCCGATGGACAGGGTTGGACTGGCTACACCTTC.

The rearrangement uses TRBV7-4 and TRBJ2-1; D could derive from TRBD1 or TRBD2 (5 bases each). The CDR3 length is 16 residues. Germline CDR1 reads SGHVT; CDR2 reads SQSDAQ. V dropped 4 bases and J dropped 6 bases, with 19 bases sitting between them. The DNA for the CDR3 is TGTGCCAGCAGCTCGCCGCCCCGGGACGCCTCCAATGAGCAGTTCTTC. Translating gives CASSSPPRDASNEQFF. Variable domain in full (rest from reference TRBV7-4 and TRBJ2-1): GAGVSQSPRYKVAKRGRDVALRCDSISGHVTLYWYRQTLGQGSEVLTYSQSDAQRDKSGRPSGRFSAERPERSVSTLKIQRTEQGDSAVYLCASSSPPRDASNEQFFGPGTRLTVL.

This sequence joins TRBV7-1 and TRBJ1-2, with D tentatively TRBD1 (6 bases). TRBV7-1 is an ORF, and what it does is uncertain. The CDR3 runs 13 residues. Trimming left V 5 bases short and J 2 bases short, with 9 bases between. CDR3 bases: TGTGCCAGCAGCACTCAGGGGAACTATGGCTACACCTTC. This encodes CASSTQGNYGYTF.

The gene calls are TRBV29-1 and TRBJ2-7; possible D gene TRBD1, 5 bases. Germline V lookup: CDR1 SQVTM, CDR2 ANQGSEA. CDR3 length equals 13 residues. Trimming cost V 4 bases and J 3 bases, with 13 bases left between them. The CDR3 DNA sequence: TGCAGCGTTGGTAGGGGTCTTGGCTACGAGCAGTACTTC. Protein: CSVGRGLGYEQYF.

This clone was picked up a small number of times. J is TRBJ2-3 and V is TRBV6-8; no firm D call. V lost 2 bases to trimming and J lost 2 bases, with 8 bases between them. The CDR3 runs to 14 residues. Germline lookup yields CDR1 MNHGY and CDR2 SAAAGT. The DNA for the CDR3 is TGTGCCAGCAGTTACGGGTGGTCCACAGATACGCAGTATTTT. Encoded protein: CASSYGWSTDTQYF.

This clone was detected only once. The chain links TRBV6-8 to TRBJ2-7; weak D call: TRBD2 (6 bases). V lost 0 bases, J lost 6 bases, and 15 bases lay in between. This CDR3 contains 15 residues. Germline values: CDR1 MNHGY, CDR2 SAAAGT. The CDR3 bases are TGTGCCAGCAGTTACTCGTGGCAGGGAGGAAGCGAGCAGTACTTC. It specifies CASSYSWQGGSEQYF.

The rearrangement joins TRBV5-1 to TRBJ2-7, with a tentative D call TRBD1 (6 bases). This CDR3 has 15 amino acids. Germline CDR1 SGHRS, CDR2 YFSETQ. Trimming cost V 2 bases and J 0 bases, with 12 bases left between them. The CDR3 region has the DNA TGCGCCAGCAGCTTTACAGGGCTGAGCTCCTACGAGCAGTACTTC. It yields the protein CASSFTGLSSYEQYF.

The CDR3 nucleotides are TGTGCCAGCAGTAGATTCGGGTCGGGACAGCCGGGTGCACCCCTCCACTTT. Translating it yields CASSRFGSGQPGAPLHF. The genes are TRBV7-6 and TRBJ1-6, with 7 bases identical to TRBD1. Germline loops: CDR1 SGHVS, CDR2 FNYEAQ. The length of the CDR3 is 17 residues. Trimming took 6 bases from V and 11 from J; bases not matched to a gene: 19.

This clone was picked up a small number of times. The CDR3 coding sequence is TGTGCCAGCAACCTACTAGCGGGGGGGTTCAATGAGCAGTTCTTC. Translating gives CASNLLAGGFNEQFF. The chain employs TRBV14 and TRBJ2-1, with 13 bases matching TRBD2. This CDR3 comprises 15 residues. Germline V CDR1 and CDR2: SGHDN, FVKESK. V gave up 7 bases and J gave up 6 bases; unmatched junction bases: 6.

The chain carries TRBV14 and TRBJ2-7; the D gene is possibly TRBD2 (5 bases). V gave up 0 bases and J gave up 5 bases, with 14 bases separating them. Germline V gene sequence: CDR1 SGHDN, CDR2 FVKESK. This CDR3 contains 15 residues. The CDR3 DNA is TGTGCCAGCAGCCAAGATTGGGAGCGTTATGACGAGCAGTACTTC. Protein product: CASSQDWERYDEQYF.

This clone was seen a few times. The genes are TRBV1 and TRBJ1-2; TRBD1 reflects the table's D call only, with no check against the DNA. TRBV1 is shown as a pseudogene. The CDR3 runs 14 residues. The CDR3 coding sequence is TGCGCCAGCAGCCAAGATGGGCAGGGTAGTGGCTACACCTTC. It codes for CASSQDGQGSGYTF.

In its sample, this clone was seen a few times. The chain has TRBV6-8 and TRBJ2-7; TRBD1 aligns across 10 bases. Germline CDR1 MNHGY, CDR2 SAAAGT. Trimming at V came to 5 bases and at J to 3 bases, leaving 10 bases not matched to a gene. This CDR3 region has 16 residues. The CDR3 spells CASSLTGGANLYEQYF. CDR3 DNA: TGTGCCAGCAGTCTGACAGGGGGCGCCAACCTCTACGAGCAGTACTTC.

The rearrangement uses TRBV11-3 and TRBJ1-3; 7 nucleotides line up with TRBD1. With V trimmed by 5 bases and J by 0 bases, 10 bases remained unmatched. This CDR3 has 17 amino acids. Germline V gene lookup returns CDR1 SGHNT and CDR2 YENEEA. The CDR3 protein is CASSATGVWYSGNTIYF. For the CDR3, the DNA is TGTGCCAGCAGCGCCACAGGGGTATGGTACTCTGGAAACACCATATATTTT.

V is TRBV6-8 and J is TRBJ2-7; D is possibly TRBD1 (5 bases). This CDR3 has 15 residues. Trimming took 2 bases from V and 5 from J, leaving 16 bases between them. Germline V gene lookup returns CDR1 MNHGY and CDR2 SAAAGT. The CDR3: CASSYVRVLVDEQYF. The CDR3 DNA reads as TGTGCCAGCAGTTACGTCAGGGTCCTTGTCGACGAGCAGTACTTC.

The CDR3 is CASSYWGQLITEAFF. CDR3 nucleotides: TGTGCCAGCAGTTACTGGGGACAGCTTATCACTGAAGCTTTCTTT. The chain combines TRBV6-8 with TRBJ1-1; the match to TRBD1 covers 7 bases. Germline lookup yields CDR1 MNHGY and CDR2 SAAAGT. The CDR3 is made up of 15 amino acids. J lost 4 bases, V lost 1 base, and 6 bases had no gene match.

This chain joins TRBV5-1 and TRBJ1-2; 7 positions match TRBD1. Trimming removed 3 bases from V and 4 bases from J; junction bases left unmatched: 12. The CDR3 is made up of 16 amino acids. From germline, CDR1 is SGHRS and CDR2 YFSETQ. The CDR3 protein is CASSSKPGQNFYGYTF. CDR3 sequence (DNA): TGCGCCAGCAGCTCGAAACCGGGACAGAACTTCTATGGCTACACCTTC.

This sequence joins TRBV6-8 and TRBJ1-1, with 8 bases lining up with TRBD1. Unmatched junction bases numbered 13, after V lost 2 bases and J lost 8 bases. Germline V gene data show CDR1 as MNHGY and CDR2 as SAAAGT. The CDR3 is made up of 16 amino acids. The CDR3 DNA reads TGTGCCAGCAGTTACCTTACAGGGGGGTTTTACAGAGAAGCTTTCTTT. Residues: CASSYLTGGFYREAFF.

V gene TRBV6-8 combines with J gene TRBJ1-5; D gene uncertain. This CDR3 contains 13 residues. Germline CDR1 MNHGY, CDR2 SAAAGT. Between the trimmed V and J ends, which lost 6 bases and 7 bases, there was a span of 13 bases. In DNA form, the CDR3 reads TGTGCCAGCAGGTGGGGTTACGAGCAGCCCCAGCATTTT. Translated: CASRWGYEQPQHF.

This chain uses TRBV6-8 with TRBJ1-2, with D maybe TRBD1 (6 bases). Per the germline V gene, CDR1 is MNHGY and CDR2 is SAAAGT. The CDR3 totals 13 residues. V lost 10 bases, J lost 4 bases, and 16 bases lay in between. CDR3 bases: TGTGCCATCAGCGATGTAGGGGGCTATGGCTACACCTTC. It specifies CAISDVGGYGYTF.

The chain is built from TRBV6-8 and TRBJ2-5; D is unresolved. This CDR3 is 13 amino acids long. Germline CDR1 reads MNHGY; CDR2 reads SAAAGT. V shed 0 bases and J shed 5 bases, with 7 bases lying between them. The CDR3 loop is CASSYSPWETQYF. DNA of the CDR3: TGTGCCAGCAGTTACTCCCCTTGGGAGACCCAGTACTTC.

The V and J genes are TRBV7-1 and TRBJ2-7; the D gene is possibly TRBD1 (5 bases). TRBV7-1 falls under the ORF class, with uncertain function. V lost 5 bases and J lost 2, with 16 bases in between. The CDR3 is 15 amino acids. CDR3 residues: CASSVQTVGTYEQYF. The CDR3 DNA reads TGTGCCAGCAGCGTCCAGACAGTGGGGACCTACGAGCAGTACTTC.